The TCR beta chain described here comes from a study of blood T cells in healthy people across ages. Notes on the study in general: A roughly linear fall in TCR beta diversity per million T cells was seen with increasing age. Since the PBMCs were unsorted, naive and antigen-experienced cells could not be conclusively compared. Naive T cell percentage showed a strong correlation with the diversity of TCR beta.

V lost 4 bases, J lost 4 bases, and 17 bases lay in between. CDR1 and CDR2 from the germline V gene are SGHRS and YFSETQ. The CDR3 loop spans 15 amino acids. The sample holds a few counts of this clonotype. Its antigen is unknown. Using a J-beta primer mix together with a sample-barcoded 5' primer, a second PCR was run for roughly 6 to 11 cycles. Each CDR3 protein gets one entry after TCRdb re-called the 5' RACE reads with MiXCR. The sample holds over 1.5 million distinct CDR3 sequences, roughly 50% seen once. Isolated per sample were at least 6 million PBMCs. The chain combines TRBV5-1 with TRBJ2-5; maybe TRBD2 (6 bases). Sequenced sample: blood. The clonotype originates from a woman between 40 and 55 years old in good health. The CDR3 DNA sequence: TGCGCCAGCAGCGAAGAGGGACTCGACACAGAGACCCAGTACTTC. Translated, it gives CASSEEGLDTETQYF.